This section outlines one T cell receptor (beta chain) sequence together with its context. The antigen is not known. The sample comes from a study of cytomegalovirus exposure and HLA in healthy donors. General study points: Testing in vitro showed a few CMV-associated chains specific for CMV antigens. Clusters of TCRs from the first cohort tended to co-occur in the 90 to 150 validation repertoires (as a later analysis found). The authors enumerated around 150 TCR beta chains as linked to cytomegalovirus. Most TCR sequences proved rare, with some public TCRs found in many donors.

The CDR3 length is 14 residues. CDR1 is SNHLY and CDR2 is FYNNEI in the germline V gene. V shed 1 base and J shed 4 bases, with 7 bases lying between them. Sequencing used immunoSEQ multiplex PCR; TCRdb keeps in-frame clones, though not all of them. Here the sample spans 260,000 or so clones, 90% being singletons. Material for sequencing was PBMCs. The origin of this receptor is a woman in her thirties in good health and CMV-seronegative. J is TRBJ2-2 and V is TRBV2; unclear D gene. The chain's CDR3 is CASSEGFGTGELFF. CDR3 nucleotide sequence: TGTGCCAGCAGTGAAGGGTTCGGCACCGGGGAGCTGTTTTTT. Full variable domain (outside the CDR3, taken from reference TRBV2 and TRBJ2-2): EPEVTQTPSHQVTQMGQEVILRCVPISNHLYFYWYRQILGQKVEFLVSFYNNEISEKSEIFDDQFSVERPDGSNFTLKIRSTKLEDSAMYFCASSEGFGTGELFFGEGSRLTVL.